The T cell receptor beta chain under discussion was sequenced for a study of T cells in Graves' hyperthyroidism and ophthalmopathy (dated by TCRdb to between 2019 and 2020). Looking at the study overall: Peripheral blood samples were taken at the time of initial diagnosis, prior to any treatment. TCR V-J signatures able to tell the groups apart were searched for in a discovery cohort of 90 to 100 patients, of whom under 45 had Graves' ophthalmopathy and about 60 had stable Graves' hyperthyroidism. Whether ophthalmopathy could be predicted prospectively was tested in an independent validation cohort made up of approximately 19 hyperthyroidism patients plus 17 patients who later progressed to ophthalmopathy. The 85 to 100 discovery patients were divided at random into training and test sets in a 7:3 ratio. In more than 5 Graves' hyperthyroidism patients, the study also compared T-cell repertoires from thyroid tissue with T-cell repertoires from blood. Following sampling, methimazole starting at 30 mg daily was given to hyperthyroidism patients, and high-dose intravenous methylprednisolone was given to ophthalmopathy patients. The paper reports TCR Vbeta CDR3 sequencing of some 140 peripheral blood samples: around 45 ophthalmopathy, 70 to 85 hyperthyroidism and 17 progressor patients.

Graves' hyperthyroidism was defined as stable when no progression to ophthalmopathy occurred over 18 months of follow-up. Hyperthyroidism patients were newly diagnosed, had a disease duration of under 2 months, and were aged 18 to 65 years. The study excluded patients with uncontrolled infections, other autoimmune diseases, pregnancy or lactation. Diagnoses were established on the basis of clinical symptoms, serum thyroxine and TRAb, thyroid ultrasound, and orbital computed tomography. Ficoll-Paque density gradient centrifugation was used to isolate PBMCs from 8.5 to 10 ml of fresh peripheral blood. Total RNA was extracted with Trizol reagent, and quality was checked on an Agilent 2100 Bioanalyzer. This clonotype was recorded a few times. It has no known antigen specificity. Base qualities are not provided; no much larger clone lies one nucleotide away. The germline V and J ends show losses of 6 bases and 3 bases respectively, and no gene match explains 10 bases of the junction. Spanning cysteine to phenylalanine, the CDR3 consists of 16 amino acids. Just CDR3 DNA is preserved here, 48 bases in frame from base 1. Looking up the germline V gene yields CDR1 SGHNT and CDR2 YENEEA.

TCR beta CDR3 regions were amplified from RNA transcripts. The TCR CDR3 was subjected to a first round of RT-PCR using the HTBI primer set and the Qiagen OneStep RT-PCR kit. Libraries were constructed in a second round of multiplex PCR, after which size selection and purification were performed. Sequencing of the libraries was done on an Illumina HiSeq2000 using paired-end 100 bp reads. Per the original workflow: SOAPnuke was used to process the raw data, with reads discarded if the reads contained adapters or uncalled bases, had a mean Phred below 15, or lacked an exact constant-primer or identifier match. COPE v1.2.5 was used to merge high-quality paired reads, and clonotypes were defined as unique nucleotide sequences. Clonotypes were aligned to IMGT TRBV, TRBD and TRBJ reference segments using MiTCR v1.1. Only V-J combinations with frequency above 0.0001, covering 99.2% of repertoires, were analysed. The TCS score was defined as F50 (clonal expansion) divided by E x V (chaos), with BLOSUM62-based TCRdist calculated between CDR3 peptides within each V-J. Welch's t-statistics and random forest reduced fewer than 550 V-J features to fewer than 15, which were used in a naive Bayes classifier (R e1071). Clones were called with MiXCR by TCRdb after fastp trimmed the public reads at Q25, and only in-frame beta chains were retained. Rows are unified per CDR3 protein, each entry keeping the most common DNA and genes. For this entry, the V and J calls and clone size follow TCRdb and not the study's own pipeline. This sample comprises about 620,000 distinct CDR3 sequences, about 17% of them detected only once. The ten most abundant clones make up less than 4.5% of the sample.

Overall study outcomes, separate from this receptor: A model built on a 13 V-J signature distinguished ophthalmopathy from stable hyperthyroidism, reaching over 85% sensitivity and about 81% specificity in cross-validation and 80%/75% in testing. Most expanded thyroid clonotypes (frequency above 0.001) were also detected in blood, a finding suggesting that blood repertoires may reflect thyroid immune responses. Sample size was not statistically predetermined, and investigators were not blinded to group allocation. In validation, the model predicted progression to ophthalmopathy with 60% to 71% sensitivity and 72% to 85% specificity, a median of 6.5 months before onset.

What was sequenced was blood. This TCR came from a woman between 25 and 40 years old with Graves' hyperthyroidism. The rearrangement combines TRBV11-3 with TRBJ2-3; TRBD2 agrees with 9 junctional bases. The CDR3 region has the sequence CASSLNIAGETDTQYF. The nucleotide sequence reads as follows: TGTGCCAGCAGTCTTAACATAGCGGGAGAAACAGATACGCAGTATTTT.